Presented here are 28 T cell receptor beta chains from one specimen sequenced in a study of cytomegalovirus exposure and HLA in healthy donors. The PCR had 60 Vbeta and 13 Jbeta primers. Data came from immunoSEQ multiplex PCR; TCRdb stores just in-frame clones and leaves some out. This sample has some 71,000 clones, with around 76% found just once. The sequencing sample was made of PBMCs. The origin of the receptors is a man in his late teens or twenties in good health and CMV-seronegative.

This clone was seen more than once but under ten times. The chain recombines TRBV19 with TRBJ1-6; TRBD1 aligns across 9 bases. The V and J ends lost 7 bases and 7 bases, in that order; junction bases with no gene match: 2. The CDR3 runs to 13 residues. Looked up from germline, CDR1 is LNHDA and CDR2 is SQIVND (reference sequence). The CDR3 DNA follows: TGTGCCAGTAACGGACAGGGGAATTCACCCCTCCACTTT. This translates into CASNGQGNSPLHF.

The rearrangement links TRBV28 to TRBJ1-4; D not resolved. Germline CDR1 MDHEN, CDR2 SYDVKM. This CDR3 contains 16 residues. The V end lost 6 bases, the J end lost 0 bases, and 14 bases lay between the germline ends. CDR3 in DNA: TGTGCCAGCAGCGCCCCGGAGGCCACAACTAATGAAAAACTGTTTTTT. This translates into CASSAPEATTNEKLFF.

CDR3 protein: CASSFGTTGGYEQYF. CDR3 coding DNA: TGTGCCAGCAGCTTTGGGACAACAGGGGGCTACGAGCAGTACTTC. The chain joins TRBV5-5 to TRBJ2-7, with TRBD1 matching over 8 bases. The CDR3 contains 15 residues. The V segment lost 2 bases and the J segment 3 bases; nucleotides outside the gene matches: 7. Germline loops: CDR1 SGHKS, CDR2 YYEKEE (reference sequence).

V usage is TRBV9 and J usage is TRBJ2-7; D is possibly TRBD2 (6 bases). The CDR3 extends over 14 amino acids. Germline V lookup: CDR1 SGDLS, CDR2 YYNGEE. Trimming removed 0 bases from V and 6 bases from J, with 13 bases in between. The CDR3 sequence is CASSVAGGAGEQYF. The CDR3 DNA sequence: TGTGCCAGCAGCGTAGCCGGCGGGGCGGGCGAGCAGTACTTC.

J is TRBJ1-1 and V is TRBV30; the match to TRBD1 covers 7 bases. Germline lookup yields CDR1 GTSNPN and CDR2 SVGIG (reference sequence). This CDR3 has 15 residues. Unmatched junction bases numbered 9, after V lost 2 bases and J lost 3 bases. The DNA of the CDR3 is TGTGCCTGGAGTCCCCCTAACAGGGGATACACTGAAGCTTTCTTT. Translated, it gives CAWSPPNRGYTEAFF.

A few counts support this clone. The chain couples TRBV6-4 to TRBJ2-6, with 9 bases matching TRBD1. CDR3 size: 16 residues. Germline CDR1 reads MRHNA; CDR2 reads SNTAGT. After removal of 3 bases from V and 0 bases from J, the junction contained 0 bases not matched to a gene. This chain's CDR3 is CASSETGGSGANVLTF. In DNA, the CDR3 is TGTGCCAGCAGTGAGACAGGGGGCTCTGGGGCCAACGTCCTGACTTTC.

The chain joins TRBV6-1 to TRBJ2-5; 12 positions agree with TRBD2. The length of the CDR3 is 18 residues. V trimming: 3 bases; J trimming: 0 bases; junction bases outside the gene matches: 8. Germline lookup yields CDR1 MNHNS and CDR2 SASEGT. The CDR3 DNA is TGTGCCAGCAGTGATGGCGGGCTAGCGGGGGGGTACCAAGAGACCCAGTACTTC. Translation gives CASSDGGLAGGYQETQYF.

DNA of the CDR3: TGCGCCAGCAGCCAAGATCACCCTGGCGGTTCCTACGAGCAGTACTTC. Its translation: CASSQDHPGGSYEQYF. The chain is built from TRBV4-1 and TRBJ2-7, with no clear D. CDR3 length: 16 amino acids. The V and J ends lost 0 bases and 1 base respectively, with 13 bases between them. Germline CDR1 reads MGHRA; CDR2 reads YSYEKL.

Regarding this clone: A read error may produce the germline difference seen at one junction end. This chain links TRBV29-1 with TRBJ1-2; D is possibly TRBD1 (6 bases). Per the germline V gene, CDR1 is SQVTM and CDR2 is ANQGSEA. The CDR3 covers 15 residues. This chain's CDR3 is CSVSGPGVGSYDYTF. CDR3 DNA: TGCAGCGTTTCGGGCCCAGGGGTCGGATCGTATGACTACACCTTC. The full variable domain, its missing parts supplied by reference TRBV29-1 and TRBJ1-2, is SAVISQKPSRDICQRGTSLTIQCQVDSQVTMMFWYRQQPGQSLTLIATANQGSEATYESGFVIDKFPISRPNLTFSTLTVSNMSPEDSSIYLCSVSGPGVGSYDYTFGSGTRLTVV.

This chain uses TRBV7-8 with TRBJ1-1, with D possibly being TRBD1 (5 bases). CDR3 length: 13 amino acids. V lost 0 bases, J lost 4 bases, and 6 bases lay in between. Germline loops: CDR1 SGHVS, CDR2 FQNEAQ. This CDR3 is CASSLAGVTEAFF. For the CDR3, the DNA is TGTGCCAGCAGCTTAGCAGGGGTCACTGAAGCTTTCTTT. Variable domain in full (rest from reference TRBV7-8 and TRBJ1-1): GAGVSQSPRYKVAKRGQDVALRCDPISGHVSLFWYQQALGQGPEFLTYFQNEAQLDKSGLPSDRFFAERPEGSVSTLKIQRTQQEDSAVYLCASSLAGVTEAFFGQGTRLTVV.

Notes on this clone: One end of the junction is discordant with germline, which a read error may explain. The chain is built from TRBV5-1 and TRBJ2-3, with D hard to call. The CDR3 has 14 amino acids. Germline values: CDR1 SGHRS, CDR2 YFSETQ. The CDR3 protein is CASSHDGLTDAQYF. The CDR3 DNA is TGCGCCAGCAGCCACGACGGCCTCACAGATGCGCAGTATTTT.

The rearrangement links TRBV10-3 to TRBJ2-1, with a tentative D call TRBD1 (6 bases). From germline, CDR1 is ENHRY and CDR2 SYGVKD. Trimming left V 0 bases short and J 3 bases short, with 12 bases between. There are 16 residues in the CDR3. The CDR3 loop reads CAISESFTDSYNEQFF. Here the CDR3 DNA reads TGTGCCATCAGTGAGTCGTTTACGGACAGCTACAATGAGCAGTTCTTC.

The chain recombines TRBV7-7 with TRBJ2-7, with a weak D call TRBD2 (7 bases). This CDR3 is built from 13 residues. V was trimmed by 8 bases and J by 7 bases, leaving 18 bases between them. CDR1 and CDR2 from the germline V gene are SSHAT and FNYEAQ (reference sequence). The CDR3, as DNA: TGTGCCAGCTCGCTGGGCGGGGGCAGAGAGCAGTACTTC. Translation: CASSLGGGREQYF.

The chain is built from TRBV6-6 and TRBJ2-5, with a possible D match to TRBD2 (6 bases). The V gene lost 6 bases and the J gene lost 3 bases, with 14 bases spanning the gap. The germline CDR1 and CDR2 sequences are MNHNY and SVGAGI (reference sequence). The CDR3 has 14 residues. CDR3 residues: CASRGDWRKETQYF. Here the CDR3 DNA reads TGTGCCAGCAGGGGGGACTGGAGAAAAGAGACCCAGTACTTC.

A single count supports this clone. The chain combines TRBV15 with TRBJ2-3; maybe TRBD1 (5 bases). V lost 3 bases, J lost 7 bases, and 14 bases lay in between. The V gene's germline CDR1 is LNHNV and CDR2 YYDKDF (reference sequence). The CDR3 extends over 14 amino acids. In DNA form, the CDR3 reads TGTGCCACCAGCAGGGACATAAGGGGAAATACGCAGTATTTT. It codes for CATSRDIRGNTQYF.

The chain carries TRBV28 and TRBJ1-4; D is unclear. Germline V gene data show CDR1 as MDHEN and CDR2 as SYDVKM. This CDR3 has 15 residues. V dropped 6 bases and J dropped 6 bases, with 17 bases sitting between them. CDR3 protein: CASRDVQLTYEKLFF. CDR3 DNA: TGTGCCAGCAGAGATGTACAGCTAACATATGAAAAACTGTTTTTT.

A few counts support this clone. V usage is TRBV6-1 and J usage is TRBJ1-1; the D gene is possibly TRBD1 (6 bases). Trimming removed 7 bases from V and 1 base from J, with 10 bases in between. Germline V gene sequence: CDR1 MNHNS, CDR2 SASEGT. This CDR3 has 13 amino acids. The CDR3 DNA follows: TGTGCCAGCAATCCACAGGGGAACACTGAAGCTTTCTTT. Its protein is CASNPQGNTEAFF.

This chain uses TRBV7-2 with TRBJ1-1; a possible D gene is TRBD1 (5 bases). Deletions cut 5 bases from V and 4 bases from J, with 26 bases between. The germline V gene encodes CDR1 SGHTA and CDR2 FQGNSA. CDR3 size: 18 residues. The CDR3 DNA reads as TGTGCCAGCAGCCGGAGGGAACAGGTCCCCCCGAGGACCACTGAAGCTTTCTTT. Amino acid sequence: CASSRREQVPPRTTEAFF.

Only one count was recorded for this clone. The V and J genes are TRBV28 and TRBJ2-7; 7 positions match TRBD2. The CDR3 has 14 amino acids. After removal of 3 bases from V and 2 bases from J, the junction contained 4 bases not matched to a gene. CDR1 is MDHEN and CDR2 is SYDVKM in the germline V gene. The CDR3 loop is CASSFRRGTYEQYV. The DNA for the CDR3 is TGTGCCAGCAGTTTCCGGCGGGGGACCTACGAGCAGTACGTC.

This sequence joins TRBV28 and TRBJ1-4; maybe TRBD1 (5 bases). The CDR3 loop spans 16 amino acids. Germline assignment: CDR1 MDHEN and CDR2 SYDVKM. V was cut by 5 bases and J by 11 bases, with 24 bases left in between. This chain's CDR3 is CASSIPRREDIGKLFF. The CDR3 DNA reads as TGTGCCAGCAGTATTCCTCGCAGGGAGGATATAGGGAAACTGTTTTTT.

The rearrangement links TRBV7-9 to TRBJ1-2; 7 nucleotides match TRBD1. Germline lookup yields CDR1 SEHNR and CDR2 FQNEAQ (reference sequence). The CDR3 spans 14 residues. V lost 5 bases, J lost 2 bases, and 5 bases stayed unmatched. The CDR3 DNA reads TGTGCCAGCAGCCGAGGGGGCCGGAACTATGGCTACACCTTC. It encodes CASSRGGRNYGYTF.

The chain uses TRBV9 and TRBJ2-1; 9 bases map to TRBD2. The germline CDR1 and CDR2 sequences are SGDLS and YYNGEE. CDR3 size: 15 residues. V shed 4 bases and J 5 bases; nucleotides not matched to a gene: 7. DNA for the CDR3: TGTGCCAGCAGCCCAAGCGGGGGGACGAACAATGAGCAGTTCTTC. The encoded protein is CASSPSGGTNNEQFF.

The gene calls are TRBV11-1 and TRBJ2-7; D perhaps matches TRBD1 (7 bases). The CDR3 length is 15 residues. Trimming removed 5 bases from V and 0 bases from J, with 14 bases in between. Germline lookup yields CDR1 SGHAT and CDR2 FQDESV (reference sequence). The CDR3 loop reads CASSPGGLGSYEQYV. The CDR3 nucleotides read TGTGCCAGCAGCCCAGGGGGGTTGGGCTCCTACGAGCAGTACGTC.

This rearrangement joins TRBV6-1 to TRBJ1-2; 7 bases are a match to TRBD1. CDR3 length: 12 amino acids. V shed 8 bases and J 8 bases; nucleotides not matched to a gene: 8. Germline values: CDR1 MNHNS, CDR2 SASEGT. The DNA of the CDR3 is TGTGCCAGCCAATTCACAGGGGCCGGCTACACCTTC. Encoded protein: CASQFTGAGYTF.

The chain joins TRBV12-2 to TRBJ2-3; the DNA was not used to check the table's D call, TRBD2. TRBV12-2 is flagged as a pseudogene. The CDR3 is 18 residues long. The CDR3 DNA reads as TGTGCAAGTCGCCCCGACCCTGCCCGACTACTTCACACAGATACGCAGTATTTT. Translating gives CASRPDPARLLHTDTQYF.

This clone came up once. The V and J genes are TRBV10-3 and TRBJ2-2; TRBD2 might be the D (6 bases). Germline values: CDR1 ENHRY, CDR2 SYGVKD. V lost 6 bases and J lost 7, with 18 bases in between. This CDR3 region has 15 residues. The CDR3 DNA is TGTGCCATCAGCAGTCCAGCCGGGGGTCACGGGGAGCTGTTTTTT. It translates to CAISSPAGGHGELFF.

The chain recombines TRBV28 with TRBJ1-1; the D is unclear. The V gene's germline CDR1 is MDHEN and CDR2 SYDVKM. The germline V and J ends were trimmed by 4 bases and 0 bases, with 9 bases remaining between them. CDR3 length: 14 residues. The DNA for the CDR3 is TGTGCCAGCAGTTACGCGGGGATGAACACTGAAGCTTTCTTT. Encoded protein: CASSYAGMNTEAFF.

To note about this clone: This same CDR3 is encoded by further DNA sequences in the sample. V and J are TRBV5-1 and TRBJ1-1; possible D gene TRBD1, 6 bases. The CDR3 length is 15 residues. The V gene's germline CDR1 is SGHRS and CDR2 YFSETQ. Deletions cut 3 bases from V and 0 bases from J, with 12 bases between. The CDR3 DNA is TGCGCCAGCAGCTCCGGTGGACAGATGAACACTGAAGCTTTCTTT. Translated, it gives CASSSGGQMNTEAFF.